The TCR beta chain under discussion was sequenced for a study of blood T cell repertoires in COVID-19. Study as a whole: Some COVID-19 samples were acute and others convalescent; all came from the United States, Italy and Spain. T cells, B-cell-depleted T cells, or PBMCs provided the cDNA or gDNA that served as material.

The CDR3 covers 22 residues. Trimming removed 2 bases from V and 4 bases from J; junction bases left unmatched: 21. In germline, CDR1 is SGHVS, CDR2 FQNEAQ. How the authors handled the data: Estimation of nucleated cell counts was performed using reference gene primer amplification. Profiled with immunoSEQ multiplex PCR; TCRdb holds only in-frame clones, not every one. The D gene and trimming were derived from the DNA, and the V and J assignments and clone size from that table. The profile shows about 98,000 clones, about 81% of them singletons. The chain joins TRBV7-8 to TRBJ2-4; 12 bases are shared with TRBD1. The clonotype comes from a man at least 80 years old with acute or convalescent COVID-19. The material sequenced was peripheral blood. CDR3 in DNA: TGTGCCAGCAGCTTATACGGGACAGGGGGCAGTATGGCGGGAAGGGGAAAAAACATTCAGTACTTC. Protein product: CASSLYGTGGSMAGRGKNIQYF.